A selection of T cell receptor beta chains follows, all from one sample in a study of T-cell memory formation after mild COVID-19. TCRdb re-called the 5' RACE reads through MiXCR, storing one row per CDR3 protein. The sample has 250,000 to 400,000 distinct CDR3 sequences; approximately 15% are singletons. Specimen: PBMCs or a T cell subset sorted from them (not recorded which). Receptors were obtained from a man aged 18 to 30 who had mild COVID-19 (a few samples of this study predate the infection). Cell type and time point are not known. The conserved cysteine and the conserved F or W are not part of the CDR3 here. A D gene is named only where the DNA matches it firmly.

>-|TRBV7-2|TRBJ2-1
ASSSLDREGEQF
>TRBD2|TRBV6-1|TRBJ2-2
ASLGLAGGITGELF
>TRBD1|TRBV2|TRBJ2-7
ASKPSTGTYEQY
>-|TRBV9|TRBJ2-3
ASSAQGPTDTQY
>-|TRBV9|TRBJ2-4
ASSVGRGGKNIQY
>-|TRBV6-5|TRBJ2-7
ASSYSVRSNYEQY
>-|TRBV3-1|TRBJ1-2
ASSQGGTDGYT
>TRBD1|TRBV12-3/TRBV12-4|TRBJ1-2
ASSPRDRVNYGYT
>TRBD1|TRBV6-6|TRBJ1-5
ASRPAGGRNQPQH
>TRBD2|TRBV27|TRBJ2-3
ASSLPAGGRGTDTQY
>-|TRBV5-1|TRBJ2-7
ASSSDGNSYEQY
>-|TRBV28|TRBJ1-1
ASSSPRAENTEAF
>TRBD1|TRBV29-1|TRBJ1-2
SVVGLGQGAKNGYT
>-|TRBV4-3|TRBJ2-7
ASSQVEGGEAYEQY
>-|TRBV9|TRBJ1-5
ASSQNINQPQH
>TRBD1|TRBV19|TRBJ2-7
ASSPGGTGTFEQY
>-|TRBV20-1|TRBJ2-3
SAEDGAGDTQY
>TRBD1|TRBV20-1|TRBJ1-1
SARPGGAEAF
>TRBD1|TRBV29-1|TRBJ1-4
SALTGSYEKLF
>-|TRBV6-2/TRBV6-3|TRBJ2-5
ASSTPAGLQGETQY
>-|TRBV7-6|TRBJ1-4
ASSLDWGEKLF
>-|TRBV7-9|TRBJ2-1
ASSLRGGGHEQF
>-|TRBV7-2|TRBJ2-5
ASSQRVSRETQY
>-|TRBV20-1|TRBJ1-6
SASSSRQGGSPLH
>-|TRBV5-1|TRBJ2-1
ASSFDAYNEQF
>TRBD1|TRBV4-3|TRBJ1-5
ASSRVTGGETPNQPQH
>-|TRBV12-3/TRBV12-4|TRBJ1-4
ASSLDLQAGPSEKLF
>-|TRBV7-2|TRBJ1-2
ASSLASELYGYT
>TRBD1|TRBV30|TRBJ2-7
AWRAWAPGTGPYEQY
>-|TRBV5-8|TRBJ2-7
ASSPDDYEQY
>-|TRBV6-2/TRBV6-3|TRBJ1-5
ASSTQQGWDQPQH
>TRBD1|TRBV7-6|TRBJ2-6
ASSLSRDRGPGANVLT
>-|TRBV7-2|TRBJ1-4
ASSRNRGGGNEKLF
>TRBD1|TRBV10-2|TRBJ2-7
ASRTRGNYEQY
>TRBD2|TRBV19|TRBJ2-3
ASSIRAGGTDTQY
>TRBD2|TRBV9|TRBJ2-7
ASSVASGGALGEQY
>TRBD1|TRBV12-3/TRBV12-4|TRBJ2-1
ASSLGQGPYSYNEQF
>-|TRBV5-1|TRBJ1-2
ASSERGPDGYT
>-|TRBV6-5|TRBJ2-5
ASWTWRGGQETQY
>-|TRBV28|TRBJ1-5
ASSRGRNQPQH
>TRBD1|TRBV20-1|TRBJ2-7
SAIKAPGQRSYEQY
>-|TRBV5-4|TRBJ2-1
ASSVRGVRANEQF
>TRBD1|TRBV5-1|TRBJ2-3
ASSTGTGDTDTQY
>TRBD2|TRBV7-2|TRBJ2-1
ASSFRVSSGVNEQF
>-|TRBV7-2|TRBJ2-7
ASSSRTDTSYEQY
>TRBD2|TRBV20-1|TRBJ2-2
SAIVSGGAGELF
>-|TRBV5-8|TRBJ2-1
ASSLGLAHEQF
>TRBD2|TRBV5-4|TRBJ2-7
ASSAGLASYEQY
>TRBD1|TRBV6-5|TRBJ2-7
ASKRGTGRYEQY
>TRBD2|TRBV27|TRBJ2-5
ASSLGTSGGKTQY
>-|TRBV2|TRBJ2-5
ASRRGQETQC
>-|TRBV7-2|TRBJ1-4
ASSLAERPPSKLF
>-|TRBV4-1|TRBJ2-3
ASSQDWGSDTQY
>-|TRBV14|TRBJ1-1
ASSPNLHTEAF
>-|TRBV29-1|TRBJ2-5
SVDPGGTQY
>-|TRBV7-2|TRBJ2-5
ASSPGGGETQY
>TRBD1|TRBV27|TRBJ2-7
ASSLRTGEFFSYEQY
>TRBD1|TRBV6-2/TRBV6-3|TRBJ1-1
ASSYKGAVTEAF
>-|TRBV27|TRBJ1-1
ASMTREGNTEAF